These T cell receptor beta chains were read from a single sample in a study of brain T cells in children with intractable seizures. TCRdb's table, derived via immunoSEQ multiplex PCR, lists solely in-frame clones and lacks some. The table lists fewer than 85,000 clones, approximately 94% of them singletons. This sample comprised peripheral blood, obtained at surgery. These receptors came from a boy under three years old with tuberous sclerosis and intractable seizures. The CDR3 runs from the conserved cysteine through the conserved F or W. Fields, in order: D gene, clone size, V gene, J gene, CDR3 protein, CDR3 DNA. The D gene is left open where the match is weak. Expanded clones get a size class; other rows say once, few or many, or leave the size out.

TRBD2	NA	TRBV2	TRBJ2-7	CASLGTSGVYEQYF	TGTGCCAGCCTCGGGACTAGCGGGGTCTACGAGCAGTACTTC
NA	NA	TRBV9	TRBJ2-2	CASSALLNTGELFF	TGTGCCAGCAGCGCGCTCCTCAACACCGGGGAGCTGTTTTTT
TRBD2	once	TRBV13	TRBJ2-1	CASSQGLGHRYNEQFF	TGTGCCAGCAGCCAGGGACTAGGGCACCGATACAATGAGCAGTTCTTC
TRBD1	NA	TRBV5-4	TRBJ1-2	CASSPGTALSYGYTF	TGTGCCAGCAGCCCCGGGACAGCTCTATCCTATGGCTACACCTTC
NA	few	TRBV3-1/TRBV3-2	TRBJ2-7	CASTYSYEQYF	TGTGCCAGCACCTACTCCTACGAGCAGTACTTC
TRBD2	NA	TRBV5-1	TRBJ2-3	CASSLAASGGPITQYF	TGCGCCAGCAGCTTGGCCGCTAGCGGGGGGCCCATTACGCAGTATTTT
TRBD1	NA	TRBV6-4	TRBJ1-1	CASSRTGPAEAFF	TGTGCCAGCAGTCGGACAGGGCCCGCTGAAGCTTTCTTT
TRBD2	once	TRBV11-2	TRBJ2-3	CASSLDLGLAGRTDTQYF	TGTGCCAGCAGCTTAGACCTGGGACTAGCGGGGCGCACAGATACGCAGTATTTT
NA	NA	TRBV30	TRBJ1-5	CAWIGQRNQPQHF	TGTGCCTGGATCGGACAGCGCAATCAGCCCCAGCATTTT
NA	NA	TRBV19	TRBJ1-2	CASGRGAYTF	TGTGCCAGTGGCAGGGGTGCCTACACCTTC
TRBD2	NA	TRBV7-6	TRBJ2-3	CASSSPSWRQRGGNTDTQYF	TGTGCCAGCAGCTCCCCTTCCTGGCGACAGCGGGGGGGCAACACAGATACGCAGTATTTT
NA	few	TRBV30	TRBJ1-4	CAWSDEKLFF	TGTGCCTGGAGTGATGAAAAACTGTTTTTT
NA	NA	TRBV6-5	TRBJ2-7	CASTPIDRLYEQYF	TGTGCCAGCACCCCGATCGACAGGCTCTACGAGCAGTACTTC
NA	NA	TRBV3-1/TRBV3-2	TRBJ1-1	CASSFGDVVAFF	TGTGCCAGCAGCTTCGGGGACGTAGTAGCTTTCTTT
TRBD2	NA	TRBV7-3	TRBJ2-1	CASSSQGLAGGPKNEQFF	TGTGCCAGCAGCTCCCAAGGACTAGCGGGAGGGCCGAAGAATGAGCAGTTCTTC
NA	NA	TRBV12-5	TRBJ2-7	CASGLFPSTQITNYEQYF	TGTGCTAGTGGTTTGTTTCCTTCGACCCAGATTACTAACTACGAGCAGTACTTC
TRBD2	NA	TRBV2	TRBJ2-1	CASSTASGNYNEQFF	TGTGCCAGCAGTACGGCTAGCGGGAATTACAATGAGCAGTTCTTC
NA	NA	TRBV9	TRBJ1-2	CASSVVPDSNYGYTF	TGTGCCAGCAGCGTAGTCCCAGATTCTAACTATGGCTACACCTTC
NA	NA	TRBV5-6	TRBJ2-2	CASSLAGLNTGELFF	TGTGCCAGCAGCTTGGCGGGACTGAACACCGGGGAGCTGTTTTTT
NA	NA	TRBV7-9	TRBJ1-5	CASSLEAYNQPQHF	TGTGCCAGCAGCTTAGAGGCCTACAATCAGCCCCAGCATTTT
TRBD1	NA	TRBV6-5	TRBJ1-2	CASSYYQTGSGYTF	TGTGCCAGCAGTTACTACCAGACAGGGTCTGGCTACACCTTC
NA	NA	TRBV10-3	TRBJ1-1	CAVARGPMNTEAFF	TGTGCCGTAGCTCGGGGACCCATGAACACTGAAGCTTTCTTT
TRBD2	NA	TRBV24-1	TRBJ2-1	CATSEAGGNEQFF	TGTGCCACCAGTGAGGCGGGGGGCAATGAGCAGTTCTTC
NA	NA	TRBV6-5	TRBJ1-1	CASSNTGNTEAFF	TGTGCCAGCAGTAATACAGGCAACACTGAAGCTTTCTTT
TRBD2	NA	TRBV2	TRBJ2-7	CASSDPGLAGDEQYF	TGTGCCAGCAGTGATCCGGGACTAGCGGGAGACGAGCAGTACTTC
NA	NA	TRBV5-1	TRBJ1-4	CASSNAGATNEKLFF	TGCGCCAGCAGCAATGCCGGCGCAACTAATGAAAAACTGTTTTTT